The sequence of this TCR beta chain was determined in a study of cytomegalovirus exposure and HLA in healthy donors. Points from the study as a whole: Previously analyzed data showed that most TCR beta V segments were productive at a frequency of about 87% or about 30%. Follow-up analysis later connected one missense variant in DCLRE1C with trimming of TCR beta V- and J-genes.

Trimming stripped 1 base from V and 4 bases from J, with 13 bases between. The CDR3 runs 15 residues. Germline V lookup: CDR1 SGHVS, CDR2 FNYEAQ. This clone was picked up a small number of times. The antigen is not known. 60 Vbeta and 13 Jbeta primers were used in PCR. In the original workflow: Among the unique TCR beta chains that a later analysis counted, about 81 million in all, roughly 11 million were shared. Data came from immunoSEQ multiplex PCR; TCRdb stores just in-frame clones and leaves some out. V and J calls and clone size are given by that table; D and trimming were obtained from the DNA. Among about 200,000 clones listed, 65% to 85% were seen once.

The chain links TRBV7-6 to TRBJ1-1; D might be TRBD1 (6 bases). Sequencing used PBMCs. The TCR comes from a woman aged 25-40 years in good health and CMV-seronegative. The CDR3 is CASSLEDRLATEAFF. CDR3 coding DNA: TGTGCCAGCAGCTTAGAAGACAGGTTGGCCACTGAAGCTTTCTTT.